Below, 25 T cell receptor beta chains from the same sample are listed, as sequenced in a study of blood T cells in healthy people across ages. Alongside a J-beta primer mix, a sample-barcoded 5' primer served in a second PCR lasting roughly 7 to 12 cycles. TCRdb fed the 5' RACE reads into MiXCR, producing one record per CDR3 protein. The sample has 1.5 million to 2 million distinct CDR3 sequences, about 39% seen once. The material sequenced was blood. All receptors come from a human donor in good health.

V is TRBV7-3 and J is TRBJ2-6; D is unclear. Germline V lookup: CDR1 SGHTA, CDR2 FQGTGA. The CDR3 has 15 amino acids. Trimming removed 5 bases from V and 2 bases from J, with 10 bases in between. The CDR3 sequence is CASSMSRTGANVLTF. CDR3 DNA: TGTGCCAGCAGCATGTCCAGGACTGGGGCCAACGTCCTGACTTTC.

V is TRBV20-1 and J is TRBJ1-1; no definite D call. Trimming shortened V by 4 bases and J by 1 base, and 7 bases separated the two germline ends. Germline CDR1 is DFQATT and CDR2 is SNEGSKA (reference sequence). This CDR3 has 12 residues. This CDR3 is CSAIAENTEAFF. The CDR3 nucleotides read TGCAGTGCTATCGCGGAGAACACTGAAGCTTTCTTT.

The V call is TRBV9, the J call TRBJ1-2, with 8 positions matching TRBD1. CDR1 and CDR2 from the germline V gene are SGDLS and YYNGEE. The ends lost 5 bases at V and 8 bases at J; junction bases unmatched: 14. CDR3 length: 15 residues. The CDR3, as DNA: TGTGCCAGCAGACCCCCGACAGGGGAAAAGGAAGGCTACACCTTC. It yields the protein CASRPPTGEKEGYTF.

This clonotype came up a few times. This chain links TRBV4-1 with TRBJ2-7, with D perhaps being TRBD1 or TRBD2 (5 bases each). This CDR3 has 15 amino acids. Germline V lookup: CDR1 MGHRA, CDR2 YSYEKL. The V end was cut by 3 bases, the J end by 2 bases, with 14 bases between. CDR3 bases: TGCGCCAGCAGCCAGAGGGACGGAGGACCCTACGAGCAGTACTTC. Its protein product is CASSQRDGGPYEQYF.

A few counts support this clonotype. This sequence joins TRBV7-9 and TRBJ2-5; D is perhaps TRBD2 (6 bases). The CDR3 has 15 amino acids. Germline V lookup: CDR1 SEHNR, CDR2 FQNEAQ (reference sequence). With 2 bases removed from V and 2 bases from J, the gap between germline ends came to 12 bases. The CDR3 nucleotides are TGTGCCAGCAGCTTATTGACCCGGGGGCAAGAGACCCAGTACTTC. Amino acids: CASSLLTRGQETQYF.

The J gene is TRBJ1-2, the V gene TRBV5-5; D is undetermined. V shed 7 bases and J shed 6 bases, with 19 bases lying between them. The CDR3 sequence is 14 residues long. Germline V gene lookup returns CDR1 SGHKS and CDR2 YYEKEE (reference sequence). CDR3 bases: TGTGCCAGCCACAGCTCGGGGTTGCTCCATGGCTACACCTTC. Amino acid sequence: CASHSSGLLHGYTF.

V and J are TRBV20-1 and TRBJ2-3; D uncertain. This CDR3 comprises 14 residues. The V end was cut by 0 bases, the J end by 4 bases, with 11 bases between. The germline V gene has CDR1 DFQATT and CDR2 SNEGSKA (reference sequence). The DNA for the CDR3 is TGCAGTGCTAGAGATCATCGGGCACCAGATACGCAGTATTTT. This sequence encodes CSARDHRAPDTQYF.

This clonotype was seen only a few times. V usage is TRBV5-6 and J usage is TRBJ2-7, with D maybe TRBD1 (5 bases). V was cut by 4 bases and J by 7 bases, with 12 bases left in between. The germline gives CDR1 SGHDT, CDR2 YYEEEE. CDR3 length: 12 residues. As DNA, the CDR3 is TGTGCCAGCAGCCCCGGACATTGGGAGCAGTACTTC. This gives the protein CASSPGHWEQYF.

The CDR3 is CASSQSQGTEAFF. CDR3 nucleotide sequence: TGTGCCAGCAGCCAATCACAGGGCACTGAAGCTTTCTTT. The chain carries TRBV16 and TRBJ1-1; D perhaps matches TRBD1 (6 bases). V dropped 0 bases and J dropped 4 bases, with 6 bases sitting between them. Germline V lookup: CDR1 KGHSY, CDR2 FQNENV. This CDR3 has 13 residues.

This clonotype was counted only a few times. The chain has TRBV7-9 and TRBJ1-2; D possibly corresponds to TRBD1 (6 bases). The V end lost 7 bases, the J end lost 0 bases, and 9 bases lay between the germline ends. The CDR3 length is 13 residues. Looked up from germline, CDR1 is SEHNR and CDR2 is FQNEAQ (reference sequence). The DNA of the CDR3 is TGTGCCAGCACCAGGGGTGCTAACTATGGCTACACCTTC. It encodes CASTRGANYGYTF.

With regard to this clonotype: A much larger clone is a single base away; this may be a read error. This chain links TRBV12-3 or TRBV12-4 with TRBJ1-2; TRBD1 matches 9 bases. This CDR3 is built from 15 residues. The CDR3 spells CASSRGQGINDGYTF. The CDR3 DNA follows: TGTGCCAGCAGTAGAGGACAGGGGATTAACGATGGCTACACCTTC.

The CDR3 nucleotides read TGCAGTGCAGACCGGTCCTCGAACACTGAAGCTTTCTTT. Its protein is CSADRSSNTEAFF. The chain is built from TRBV20-1 and TRBJ1-1; D gene unclear. This CDR3 spans 13 amino acids. Germline CDR1 is DFQATT and CDR2 is SNEGSKA (reference sequence). V lost 6 bases to trimming and J lost 1 base, with 12 bases between them.

This chain connects TRBV6-2 or TRBV6-3 to TRBJ2-1, with D maybe TRBD2 (6 bases). V lost 8 bases, J lost 5 bases, and 16 bases lay in between. This CDR3 has 14 amino acids. Germline V gives CDR1 MNHEY, CDR2 SVGEGT. CDR3: CASGPSATNNEQFF. CDR3 bases: TGTGCCAGCGGCCCTAGCGCAACAAACAATGAGCAGTTCTTC.

The chain links TRBV24-1 to TRBJ2-6, with D perhaps being TRBD1 or TRBD2 (6 bases each). The CDR3 sequence is 17 residues long. Germline CDR1 is KGHDR and CDR2 is SFDVKD. V lost 6 bases to trimming and J lost 4 bases, with 18 bases between them. The CDR3 sequence: CATSHRPGAEGANVLTF. The CDR3 DNA follows: TGTGCCACCAGTCACCGCCCGGGGGCGGAGGGGGCCAACGTCCTGACTTTC.

This chain uses TRBV5-1 with TRBJ1-2; 8 bases are a match to TRBD1. This CDR3 is 14 amino acids long. Germline loops: CDR1 SGHRS, CDR2 YFSETQ. V shed 7 bases, J shed 7 bases, and the junction held 12 bases outside the gene matches. The CDR3 nucleotides read TGCGCCAGCCGCAGCTTTCAGGGGGCGGTTGGCTACACCTTC. Protein product: CASRSFQGAVGYTF. Supplemented by reference TRBV5-1 and TRBJ1-2, the full variable domain reads KAGVTQTPRYLIKTRGQQVTLSCSPISGHRSVSWYQQTPGQGLQFLFEYFSETQRNKGNFPGRFSGRQFSNSRSEMNVSTLELGDSALYLCASRSFQGAVGYTFGSGTRLTVV.

This clonotype was counted a few times. J is TRBJ1-2 and V is TRBV28; D is unresolved. The V gene's germline CDR1 is MDHEN and CDR2 SYDVKM. Trimming stripped 4 bases from V and 3 bases from J, with 9 bases between. This CDR3 is built from 13 residues. CDR3 sequence (DNA): TGTGCCAGCAGTTCGTACCCCGACTATGGCTACACCTTC. Translating gives CASSSYPDYGYTF.

The rearrangement links TRBV20-1 to TRBJ2-7; 7 bases line up with TRBD1. This CDR3 has 13 amino acids. Germline CDR1 and CDR2: DFQATT and SNEGSKA (reference sequence). J gave up 3 bases and V 5 bases, and 7 bases lay outside the gene matches. The CDR3 is CSAVGTESYEQYF. The DNA for the CDR3 is TGCAGTGCTGTAGGGACAGAAAGCTACGAGCAGTACTTC.

This clonotype was picked up a small number of times. The rearrangement uses TRBV7-8 and TRBJ1-4; weak D call: TRBD1 (5 bases). The CDR3 contains 15 residues. The V end was cut by 1 base, the J end by 7 bases, with 13 bases between. Germline CDR1 and CDR2: SGHVS and FQNEAQ. The CDR3 sequence is CASSLGSLRGEKLFF. CDR3 coding DNA: TGTGCCAGCAGCTTAGGATCCTTAAGGGGTGAAAAACTGTTTTTT.

The chain combines TRBV6-2 or TRBV6-3 with TRBJ2-7, with D perhaps TRBD1 (6 bases). V was clipped by 2 bases and J by 5 bases, with 10 bases between them. CDR1 and CDR2 (germline): MNHEY, SVGEGT. This CDR3 spans 13 amino acids. In nucleotides, the CDR3 is TGTGCCAGCAGTTACACAACAGGGCACGAGCAGTACTTC. It specifies CASSYTTGHEQYF.

The chain has TRBV9 and TRBJ2-7; TRBD1 matches 8 bases. The ends lost 3 bases at V and 5 bases at J; junction bases unmatched: 13. This CDR3 has 16 amino acids. Germline V CDR1 and CDR2: SGDLS, YYNGEE. CDR3 loop: CASSALETGDLDEQYF. CDR3 sequence (DNA): TGTGCCAGCAGCGCCCTAGAGACAGGGGATTTGGACGAGCAGTACTTC.

This clonotype has more than one count but fewer than ten. This rearrangement joins TRBV7-2 to TRBJ1-2, with a weak D call TRBD1 (5 bases). Trimming shortened V by 4 bases and J by 7 bases, and 19 bases separated the two germline ends. Germline CDR1 reads SGHTA; CDR2 reads FQGNSA. This CDR3 has 15 residues. CDR3 bases: TGTGCCAGCAGCTGGAAAGGACACTCAACGGGTGGCTACACCTTC. Translating gives CASSWKGHSTGGYTF.

This clonotype has just a few counts. The chain joins TRBV24-1 to TRBJ2-1; TRBD1 matches 8 bases. The CDR3 is made up of 15 amino acids. After removal of 0 bases from V and 3 bases from J, the junction contained 0 bases not matched to a gene. Looked up from germline, CDR1 is KGHDR and CDR2 is SFDVKD. The CDR3 DNA sequence: TGTGCCACCAGTGATTTGGGGACAGGCTACAATGAGCAGTTCTTC. It is translated as CATSDLGTGYNEQFF.

V is TRBV4-1 and J is TRBJ1-1; possible D gene TRBD1, 6 bases. Trimming removed 0 bases from V and 7 bases from J, with 9 bases in between. CDR3 size: 13 residues. The germline V gene encodes CDR1 MGHRA and CDR2 YSYEKL. The CDR3 here is CASSQDRGGEAFF. In DNA form, the CDR3 reads TGCGCCAGCAGCCAAGATAGGGGGGGTGAAGCTTTCTTT.

DNA for the CDR3: TGTGCCAGCAGTGAAGCATGGGGGGTGGACAGAGGAACTGAAGCTTTCTTT. Protein: CASSEAWGVDRGTEAFF. This chain uses TRBV6-1 with TRBJ1-1; D might be TRBD1 (6 bases). This CDR3 is 17 amino acids long. Germline-derived CDR1 and CDR2 are MNHNS and SASEGT. Trimming pared 0 bases from V and 5 bases from J, leaving 19 bases between.

The genes are TRBV7-2 and TRBJ2-3; possibly TRBD2 for D (6 bases). The CDR3 extends over 14 amino acids. Trimming left V 6 bases short and J 11 bases short, with 21 bases between. Germline V gives CDR1 SGHTA, CDR2 FQGNSA. Here the CDR3 reads CASSYGGPGIGQYF. The CDR3 DNA reads as TGTGCCAGCAGTTACGGGGGTCCCGGGATCGGGCAGTATTTT.